This T cell receptor (beta chain) was found in a study of blood T cell repertoires in COVID-19. The overall study: The United States, Italy and Spain supplied acute and convalescent COVID-19 samples.

In the authors' workflow: Reference gene primer amplification gave estimated nucleated cell counts. Profiling relied on immunoSEQ multiplex PCR, and the TCRdb table lists in-frame clones only, not all of them. The V and J calls and clone size come from that table; D and trimming were worked out from the DNA. The sample records approximately 350,000 clones, about 90% being singletons. This clone was observed once. Germline V gene data show CDR1 as LNHDA and CDR2 as SQIVND (reference sequence). There are 16 residues in the CDR3. The V and J ends lost 1 base and 2 bases respectively, with 15 bases between them. Cohorts were assigned according to the clinical history that participants reported. For recovered donors of Cohort 3, there were two negative PCRs, clearance, or symptom resolution.

The origin of this receptor is a woman in her thirties who had recovered from COVID-19. The J gene is TRBJ2-7, the V gene TRBV19; D is perhaps TRBD1 (5 bases). Sequencing used PBMCs or T cells enriched from blood (not recorded which). In DNA, the CDR3 is TGTGCCAGTAGTATAGGGTTACGGCAGGGTACCTACGAGCAGTACTTC. Translated: CASSIGLRQGTYEQYF.